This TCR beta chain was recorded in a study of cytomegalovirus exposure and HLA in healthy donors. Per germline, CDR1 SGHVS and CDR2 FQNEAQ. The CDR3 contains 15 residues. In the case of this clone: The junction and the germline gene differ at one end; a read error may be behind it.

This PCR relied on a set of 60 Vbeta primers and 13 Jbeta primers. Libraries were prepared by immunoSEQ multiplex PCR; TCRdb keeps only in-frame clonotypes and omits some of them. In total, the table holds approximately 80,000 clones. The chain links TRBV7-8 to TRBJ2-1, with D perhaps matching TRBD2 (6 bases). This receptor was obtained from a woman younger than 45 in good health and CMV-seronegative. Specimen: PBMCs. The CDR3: CASSFGTGSDNEQFF. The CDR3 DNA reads TGTGCCAGCAGCTTTGGGACTGGCTCCGACAATGAGCAGTTCTTC.